The clone carrying this T cell receptor beta chain occurred many times. Antigen specificity is unknown. Time point described: newly diagnosed GD, antithyroid drugs for less than 3 months. From PBMCs, RNA was extracted and then used to make the TCR library. Arm-PCR of CDR3 regions and iRepertoire HTBI primers were used to build TCR beta libraries. TCRdb called the multiplex PCR reads again in MiXCR, with one record for every CDR3 protein. The table records around 400,000 distinct CDR3 sequences, around a sixth of them present only once. This sample stems from a study of regulatory T cells in long-lasting Graves disease. Study observations and caveats: Persistent patients shared 2,500 to 3,000 public clonotypes among themselves. Newly diagnosed patients shared fewer, at about a thousand. When disease was persistent, TRBV28, TRBJ1-2 and TRBJ2-5 were the favored segments.

This CDR3 has 17 residues. Germline CDR1 and CDR2: MDHEN and SYDVKM. Trimming shortened V by 8 bases and J by 0 bases, and 21 bases separated the two germline ends. V is TRBV28 and J is TRBJ2-3; the D gene is possibly TRBD2 (6 bases). This specimen was peripheral blood mononuclear cells (PBMCs), taken at new diagnosis, from a patient treated with antithyroid drugs. The receptor comes from a female donor with Graves disease. The CDR3 DNA reads TGTGCCAGCTGCGGGACTGCGGGTCAGTCTAGCACAGATACGCAGTATTTT. This gives the protein CASCGTAGQSSTDTQYF.